This is a list of T cell receptor beta chains from one sample in a study of response to subunit inactivated influenza vaccine. TCRdb recomputed calls from the RT-PCR reads with MiXCR, one row per CDR3 protein. The table lists 700,000 to 900,000 distinct CDR3 sequences, 20% to 25% of them singletons. Specimen: PBMCs from blood, collected less than 6 days after vaccination. The receptors stem from a man in his forties or fifties who received an inactivated influenza vaccine. Each CDR3 is given with its conserved first and last residue. D genes are given only for firm matches. Size is stated for part of the rows, as once, few or many counts, or as a class when the clone is expanded.

v_gene	abundance	j_gene	d_gene	CDR3aa	CDR3nt
TRBV4-3	few	TRBJ2-3	NA	CASSQDFTDTQYF	TGCGCCAGCAGCCAAGATTTTACAGATACGCAGTATTTT
TRBV6-5	few	TRBJ1-2	NA	CASSYTYGGDYGYTF	TGTGCCAGCAGTTACACCTACGGTGGAGACTATGGCTACACCTTC
TRBV20-1	NA	TRBJ2-2	TRBD2	CCVTTSGRLGTGELFF	TGCTGCGTAACGACTAGCGGGAGGTTGGGCACCGGGGAGCTGTTTTTT
TRBV28	few	TRBJ2-5	NA	CASTPPSGTRETQYF	TGTGCCAGCACTCCCCCATCCGGCACCAGGGAGACCCAGTACTTC
TRBV10-3	few	TRBJ2-7	NA	CAIRVTEAYEQYF	TGTGCCATCAGGGTGACAGAAGCATACGAGCAGTACTTC
TRBV30	few	TRBJ2-7	TRBD1	CAWSLDRGRNEQYF	TGTGCCTGGAGTCTCGACAGGGGGCGGAACGAGCAGTACTTC
TRBV12-3/TRBV12-4	NA	TRBJ2-7	TRBD2	CASSGRLAGTSYEQYF	TGTGCCAGCAGTGGCCGACTAGCGGGGACTTCCTACGAGCAGTACTTC
TRBV28	few	TRBJ1-2	NA	CASLDSSNYGYTF	TGTGCCAGCTTGGACAGCTCTAACTATGGCTACACCTTC
TRBV20-1	NA	TRBJ2-3	TRBD2	CSATSTSGRTDTQYF	TGCAGTGCTACTTCGACTAGCGGGCGTACAGATACGCAGTATTTT
TRBV12-3/TRBV12-4	few	TRBJ1-4	NA	CASSFEAGEKLFF	TGTGCCAGCAGTTTTGAAGCGGGAGAAAAACTGTTTTTT
TRBV25-1	NA	TRBJ2-7	TRBD2	CASSDFGTSLLGQYF	TGTGCCAGCAGTGACTTCGGGACTAGCCTCTTAGGGCAGTACTTC
TRBV12-3/TRBV12-4	NA	TRBJ2-5	NA	CASKFLGLIETQYF	TGTGCCAGCAAATTCCTCGGGTTAATAGAGACCCAGTACTTC
TRBV28	NA	TRBJ1-5	TRBD1	CASSRDRGYSNQPQHF	TGTGCCAGCAGCCGGGACAGGGGGTATAGCAATCAGCCCCAGCATTTT
TRBV20-1	many	TRBJ2-1	TRBD2	CSARRLAGPSYNEQFF	TGCAGTGCTAGAAGACTAGCGGGACCCTCCTACAATGAGCAGTTCTTC
TRBV27	NA	TRBJ2-4	NA	CASSDQGTLAKNIQYF	TGTGCCAGCAGTGATCAGGGGACTCTAGCCAAAAACATTCAGTACTTC
TRBV10-3	few	TRBJ2-1	TRBD2	CAISDPLLAGGRNEQFF	TGTGCCATCAGTGATCCCCTACTAGCGGGGGGGCGGAATGAGCAGTTCTTC
TRBV6-1	NA	TRBJ2-3	TRBD1	CACTRTGGTTDTQYF	TGTGCCTGCACAAGGACAGGGGGCACGACAGATACGCAGTATTTT
TRBV5-1	once	TRBJ2-2	TRBD1	CASSPTLTGSGELFF	TGCGCCAGCAGCCCCACCCTGACAGGGTCCGGGGAGCTGTTTTTT
TRBV7-8	few	TRBJ2-3	NA	CASGRSVDTQYF	TGTGCCAGCGGGCGTTCAGTGGATACGCAGTATTTT
TRBV3-1	NA	TRBJ2-5	NA	CASSRDRGPWGQETQYF	TGTGCCAGCAGCCGGGACCGGGGACCGTGGGGCCAAGAGACCCAGTACTTC
TRBV20-1	few	TRBJ2-2	NA	CSAREQGRPGELFF	TGCAGTGCTAGAGAACAGGGGAGGCCCGGGGAGCTGTTTTTT
TRBV4-2	NA	TRBJ1-3	NA	CASSQEGPGNTIYF	TGTGCCAGCAGCCAAGAGGGACCTGGAAACACCATATATTTT
TRBV20-1	NA	TRBJ2-3	NA	CSARDTLTNTDTQYF	TGCAGTGCTAGAGATACGCTTACAAACACAGATACGCAGTATTTT
TRBV5-1	NA	TRBJ2-7	TRBD1	CASRIGQGAMYEQYF	TGCGCCAGCAGAATCGGACAGGGGGCGATGTACGAGCAGTACTTC
TRBV5-1	NA	TRBJ2-1	TRBD2	CASSPRAGGDNEQFF	TGCGCCAGCAGTCCTCGAGCGGGGGGGGACAATGAGCAGTTCTTC
TRBV7-6	few	TRBJ1-1	NA	CASSEAWRTEAFF	TGTGCCAGCAGCGAAGCCTGGAGGACTGAAGCTTTCTTT
TRBV6-5	NA	TRBJ2-2	NA	CASSYDGWARELFF	TGTGCCAGCAGTTACGACGGCTGGGCGCGGGAGCTGTTTTTT
TRBV27	few	TRBJ2-4	NA	CASSFDRGGNIQYF	TGTGCCAGCAGTTTCGATAGGGGAGGAAACATTCAGTACTTC
TRBV27	few	TRBJ2-1	TRBD2	CASSLWLAGGGNEQFF	TGTGCCAGCAGTTTATGGCTAGCGGGGGGTGGGAATGAGCAGTTCTTC
TRBV4-2	NA	TRBJ2-3	NA	CASSQDSNTDTQYF	TGTGCCAGCAGCCAAGATTCCAACACAGATACGCAGTATTTT
TRBV29-1	NA	TRBJ2-3	NA	CSVEDLDSDTQYF	TGCAGCGTTGAGGATCTGGACTCAGATACGCAGTATTTT
TRBV18	NA	TRBJ1-4	NA	CASSGDMNEKLFF	TGTGCCAGCTCCGGGGACATGAACGAAAAACTGTTTTTT
TRBV15	NA	TRBJ2-5	NA	CATSRVQYQETQYF	TGTGCCACCAGCAGAGTTCAGTACCAAGAGACCCAGTACTTC
TRBV6-6	few	TRBJ2-7	TRBD1	CASKRDRNYEQYF	TGTGCCAGCAAAAGGGACAGAAACTACGAGCAGTACTTC
TRBV2	few	TRBJ2-3	NA	CASRPLGSGTDTQYF	TGTGCCAGCAGACCCCTCGGGTCGGGCACAGATACGCAGTATTTT
TRBV5-1	NA	TRBJ2-5	NA	CASSTRTGRGSKTQYF	TGCGCCAGCAGCACCCGGACAGGGCGGGGGAGTAAGACCCAGTACTTC
TRBV12-3/TRBV12-4	NA	TRBJ1-6	NA	CASSFGRAAPLHF	TGTGCCAGCAGTTTTGGCAGGGCAGCACCCCTCCACTTT
TRBV9	NA	TRBJ2-7	TRBD2	CASSVEGSSGSIYEQYF	TGTGCCAGCAGCGTAGAGGGCTCTAGCGGGAGTATCTACGAGCAGTACTTC
TRBV6-2/TRBV6-3	once	TRBJ1-1	NA	CASSYSGGRNAFF	TGTGCCAGCAGTTACTCCGGGGGGCGCAACGCTTTCTTT
TRBV28	few	TRBJ1-2	TRBD1	CASSLGQGTIRGYTF	TGTGCCAGCAGTTTGGGACAGGGGACAATAAGGGGCTACACCTTC
TRBV2	few	TRBJ2-1	TRBD2	CASTRPSGGRNEQFF	TGTGCCAGCACCCGGCCCTCGGGGGGGCGAAATGAGCAGTTCTTC
TRBV20-1	NA	TRBJ2-1	TRBD2	CSASDGLAATYNEQFF	TGCAGTGCTAGCGATGGACTAGCGGCTACCTACAATGAGCAGTTCTTC
TRBV10-3	few	TRBJ1-2	TRBD1	CAISRDRGTTNYGYTF	TGTGCCATCAGCCGGGACAGGGGAACCACTAACTATGGCTACACCTTC
TRBV2	NA	TRBJ2-3	TRBD1	CASSEARWIRGRGADTQYF	TGTGCCAGCAGTGAAGCGAGGTGGATTAGGGGGCGAGGTGCAGATACGCAGTATTTT
TRBV6-1	NA	TRBJ1-1	NA	CASQTPRITEAFF	TGTGCCAGCCAGACACCGAGGATCACTGAAGCTTTCTTT
TRBV6-1	NA	TRBJ2-7	NA	CASSELGLRGSEQYF	TGTGCCAGCAGTGAGTTGGGCCTTCGCGGCAGCGAGCAGTACTTC
TRBV7-9	few	TRBJ2-7	TRBD1	CASSLPSGTGTGQYF	TGTGCCAGCAGCTTACCTTCCGGGACAGGAACGGGTCAGTACTTC
TRBV20-1	NA	TRBJ1-1	TRBD1	CSARPGTAGGAFF	TGCAGTGCTCGCCCCGGGACAGCCGGTGGAGCTTTCTTT
TRBV4-2	NA	TRBJ2-7	TRBD2	CASGLAGGPQEQYF	TGTGCCAGCGGGCTAGCGGGGGGGCCGCAAGAGCAGTACTTC
TRBV12-3/TRBV12-4	NA	TRBJ2-2	TRBD1	CASSRDRGGAGELFF	TGTGCCAGCAGCCGAGACAGGGGAGGAGCCGGGGAGCTGTTTTTT
TRBV27	NA	TRBJ2-7	TRBD2	CASSLLAGGGIYEQYF	TGTGCCAGCAGTTTATTAGCGGGGGGGGGGATATACGAGCAGTACTTC
TRBV5-1	NA	TRBJ1-4	NA	CASSLVGRDNSEKLFF	TGCGCCAGCAGCTTGGTGGGCCGGGACAATTCCGAAAAACTGTTTTTT
TRBV15	few	TRBJ2-7	TRBD2	CATSRTGLAGSYEQYF	TGTGCCACCAGCAGAACTGGACTAGCGGGGTCCTACGAGCAGTACTTC
TRBV7-2	many	TRBJ2-3	TRBD1	CASSSRQGADTQYF	TGTGCCAGCAGCTCGAGACAGGGCGCAGATACGCAGTATTTT
TRBV20-1	few	TRBJ1-3	NA	CSASAGGSGNTIYF	TGCAGTGCTAGCGCAGGCGGCTCTGGAAACACCATATATTTT
TRBV11-2	NA	TRBJ2-7	NA	CASSLSLASYEQYF	TGTGCCAGCAGCTTATCATTAGCGTCCTACGAGCAGTACTTC
TRBV7-2	few	TRBJ2-7	TRBD1	CASRGQGNEQYF	TGTGCCAGCAGAGGACAGGGGAACGAGCAGTACTTC